This record looks at one T cell receptor beta chain sequence and its context. The entry originates in a study of T cells in Graves' hyperthyroidism and ophthalmopathy. TCR beta CDR3 regions were amplified from RNA. Initially, a first-round RT-PCR of the TCR CDR3 employed the HTBI primer set. TCRdb itself ran the multiplex PCR reads through MiXCR, one entry per CDR3 protein. The profile covers 360,000 or so distinct CDR3 sequences, with 15% to 20% appearing a single time and 15% taken by the ten largest. For ophthalmopathy patients, the Clinical Activity Score was at least 3 and the NOSPECS grade at least 4; duration was under 3 months. The germline V gene has CDR1 MNHEY and CDR2 SMNVEV (reference sequence). Trimming cost V 4 bases and J 3 bases, with 15 bases left between them. The CDR3 runs to 15 residues.

The V and J genes are TRBV27 and TRBJ1-1; D perhaps matches TRBD1 (6 bases). This receptor was identified in a woman aged 40-49 years with Graves' ophthalmopathy. Sequenced sample: blood. The CDR3 region is CASSSDRKAYTEAFF. The CDR3 DNA reads TGTGCCAGCAGTTCGGACAGAAAGGCTTACACTGAAGCTTTCTTT.